A selection of T cell receptor beta chains follows, all from one sample in a study of blood T cells in healthy people across ages. TCRdb processed the 5' RACE reads anew with MiXCR; each CDR3 protein has one entry. This sample has over 1,500,000 distinct CDR3 sequences, with about two fifths found just once. The sequenced sample was blood. All receptors derive from a human donor in good health. Each CDR3 is given with its conserved first and last residue. A D gene is named only where the DNA matches it firmly. Not every row has a clone size; where given, it reads once, few, many or a size class.

j_call,clone_size,v_call,d_call,cdr3_aa,cdr3_nt
TRBJ2-7,few,TRBV18,-,CASSPLFDSYEQYF,TGTGCCAGCTCACCACTTTTCGACTCCTACGAGCAGTACTTC
TRBJ2-1,-,TRBV13,-,CASSLAVGPGTMFDNEQFF,TGTGCCAGCAGCTTAGCAGTAGGCCCCGGGACCATGTTTGACAATGAGCAGTTCTTC
TRBJ1-4,few,TRBV4-2,-,CASSPRPDRNNEKLFF,TGTGCCAGCAGCCCCCGACCCGACAGGAATAATGAAAAACTGTTTTTT
TRBJ2-3,few,TRBV7-9,-,CASSPRAKTPDTQYF,TGTGCCAGCAGCCCGAGGGCCAAGACGCCAGATACGCAGTATTTT
TRBJ2-5,few,TRBV20-1,TRBD2,CSARVLLTSGGQETQYF,TGCAGTGCTAGAGTTCTCCTGACTAGCGGGGGCCAAGAGACCCAGTACTTC
TRBJ2-7,many,TRBV7-2,TRBD2,CASSPGGTTYEQYF,TGTGCCAGCAGCCCGGGGGGGACCACCTACGAGCAGTACTTC
TRBJ1-1,once,TRBV29-1,-,CSVEEDPTGTEAFF,TGCAGCGTTGAAGAAGACCCGACGGGGACTGAAGCTTTCTTT
TRBJ1-6,few,TRBV12-3/TRBV12-4,-,CASSLRQRNSPLHF,TGTGCCAGCAGTTTGAGACAGCGTAATTCACCCCTCCACTTT
TRBJ2-5,-,TRBV7-9,-,CASSQPSTQETQYF,TGTGCCAGCAGCCAACCATCCACCCAAGAGACCCAGTACTTC
TRBJ1-5,-,TRBV5-1,-,CASSPGGLVYQPQHF,TGCGCCAGCAGCCCGGGGGGATTGGTATATCAGCCCCAGCATTTT
TRBJ2-7,-,TRBV10-3,-,CAISESKWGSSYEQYF,TGTGCCATCAGTGAGTCGAAGTGGGGGAGCTCCTACGAGCAGTACTTC
TRBJ2-3,-,TRBV29-1,-,CSAPGRGADTQYF,TGCAGCGCTCCGGGACGAGGTGCAGATACGCAGTATTTT
TRBJ1-1,-,TRBV4-2,-,CASNGARLGTEAFF,TGTGCCAGCAACGGGGCCCGCCTAGGAACTGAAGCTTTCTTT
TRBJ1-1,-,TRBV7-8,TRBD1,CASSIAGTETLVEAFF,TGTGCCAGCAGCATTGCCGGGACAGAGACTTTGGTTGAAGCTTTCTTT
TRBJ2-7,few,TRBV6-1,-,CASSQVPKLAGDYEQYF,TGTGCCAGCAGTCAAGTCCCAAAATTGGCAGGGGACTACGAGCAGTACTTC
TRBJ2-5,few,TRBV3-1,-,CASSGGTAWTEQYF,TGTGCCAGCAGCGGGGGGACGGCTTGGACGGAGCAGTACTTC
TRBJ1-6,few,TRBV12-3/TRBV12-4,-,CASLVFAGSPLHF,TGTGCCAGCCTCGTTTTCGCTGGGTCACCCCTCCACTTT
TRBJ2-7,many,TRBV29-1,-,CSVEGTELDYEQYF,TGCAGCGTTGAAGGGACAGAGCTAGACTACGAGCAGTACTTC
TRBJ1-1,-,TRBV29-1,-,CSVDAAHTGAFF,TGCAGCGTTGATGCGGCTCACACTGGAGCTTTCTTT
TRBJ1-2,few,TRBV4-2,-,CASSQVGEGYGYTF,TGTGCCAGCAGCCAAGTGGGGGAGGGCTACGGCTACACCTTC
TRBJ1-2,many,TRBV15,-,CATSRDLGGYGYTF,TGTGCCACCAGCAGAGATTTAGGCGGCTATGGCTACACCTTC
TRBJ2-5,many,TRBV7-2,-,CASSLAGGVETQYF,TGTGCCAGCAGCTTAGCGGGGGGAGTCGAGACCCAGTACTTC
TRBJ2-1,few,TRBV27,-,CASSLTRDINEQFF,TGTGCCAGCAGTTTAACCCGGGACATAAATGAGCAGTTCTTC
TRBJ2-7,few,TRBV7-3,-,CASSLGSVGNEQYF,TGTGCCAGCAGCTTAGGGTCAGTCGGGAACGAGCAGTACTTC
TRBJ2-1,-,TRBV6-5,-,CASIPGGSVEQFF,TGTGCCAGCATACCTGGGGGGAGTGTAGAGCAGTTCTTC
TRBJ2-3,few,TRBV5-1,TRBD1,CASEYGTGLVDTQYF,TGCGCCAGCGAATACGGGACAGGGCTCGTGGATACGCAGTATTTT
TRBJ2-1,-,TRBV29-1,TRBD2,CSLLAGGRNNEQFF,TGCAGCCTCCTAGCGGGGGGGAGAAACAATGAGCAGTTCTTC
TRBJ1-5,-,TRBV7-2,-,CASSLASLDQPQHF,TGTGCCAGCAGCTTAGCGTCCCTAGATCAGCCCCAGCATTTT
TRBJ1-2,-,TRBV24-1,TRBD1,CATSGPGQGAEGYTF,TGTGCCACCAGTGGTCCAGGACAGGGCGCGGAGGGCTACACCTTC
TRBJ2-1,few,TRBV5-1,TRBD1,CASSLALGQVTDEQFF,TGCGCCAGCAGCTTGGCCCTGGGACAGGTGACGGATGAGCAGTTCTTC
TRBJ2-3,few,TRBV3-1,TRBD2,CASSPLGGGLIRTQYF,TGTGCCAGCAGCCCCCTCGGGGGGGGGCTGATACGAACGCAGTATTTT